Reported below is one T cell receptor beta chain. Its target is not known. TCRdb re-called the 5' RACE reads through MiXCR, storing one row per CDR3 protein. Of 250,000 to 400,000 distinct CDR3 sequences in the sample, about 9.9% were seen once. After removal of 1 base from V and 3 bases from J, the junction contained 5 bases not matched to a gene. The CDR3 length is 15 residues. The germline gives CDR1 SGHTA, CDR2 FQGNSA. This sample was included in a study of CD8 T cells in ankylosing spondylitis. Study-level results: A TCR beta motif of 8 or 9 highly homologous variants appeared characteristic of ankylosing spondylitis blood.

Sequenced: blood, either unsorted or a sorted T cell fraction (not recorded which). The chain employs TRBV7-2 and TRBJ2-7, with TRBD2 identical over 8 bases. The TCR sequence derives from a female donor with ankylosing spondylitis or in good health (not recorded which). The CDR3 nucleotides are TGTGCCAGCAGCTTAGGGGGGACTAGGCGCTACGAGCAGTACTTC. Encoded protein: CASSLGGTRRYEQYF. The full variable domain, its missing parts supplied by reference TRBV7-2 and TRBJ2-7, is GAGVSQSPSNKVTEKGKDVELRCDPISGHTALYWYRQSLGQGLEFLIYFQGNSAPDKSGLPSDRFSAERTGGSVSTLTIQRTQQEDSAVYLCASSLGGTRRYEQYFGPGTRLTVT.